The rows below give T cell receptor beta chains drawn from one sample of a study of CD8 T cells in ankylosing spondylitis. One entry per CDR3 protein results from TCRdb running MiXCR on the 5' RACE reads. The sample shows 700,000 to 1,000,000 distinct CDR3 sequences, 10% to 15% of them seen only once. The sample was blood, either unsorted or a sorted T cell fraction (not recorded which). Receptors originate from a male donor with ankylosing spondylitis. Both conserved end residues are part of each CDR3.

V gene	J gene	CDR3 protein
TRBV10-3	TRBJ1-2	CAISARDGYTF
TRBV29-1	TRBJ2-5	CSVEQTRRETQYF
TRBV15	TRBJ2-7	CATSRDLMRGYEQYF
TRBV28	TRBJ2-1	CAGRTAHQQQFF
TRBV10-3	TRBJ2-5	CAISEGRGRILETQYF
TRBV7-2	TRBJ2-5	CASTLSSGVETQYF
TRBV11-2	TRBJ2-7	CASSLGRQGAGEQYF
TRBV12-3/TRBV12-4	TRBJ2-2	CASSLIFGYRGDTGELFF
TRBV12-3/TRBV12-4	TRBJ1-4	CASRRTGSTNEKLFF
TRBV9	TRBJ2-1	CASSVGLAGGHGQFF
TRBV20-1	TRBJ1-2	CSARDRITGSSYGYTF
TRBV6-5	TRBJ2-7	CASHLGYEQYF
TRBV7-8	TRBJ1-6	CASSMTGTARNSPLHF
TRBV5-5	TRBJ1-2	CASSLDPETNYGYTF
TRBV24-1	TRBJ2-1	CATAGLAVYNEQFF
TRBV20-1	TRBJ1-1	CSAFPGGRRTEAFF
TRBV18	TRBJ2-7	CASSPPGLGSYEQYF
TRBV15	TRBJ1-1	CATSRDGISGTGAIGAFF
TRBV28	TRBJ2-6	CASSTDRDGSGANVLTF
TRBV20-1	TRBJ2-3	CSARDAQAYTDTQYF
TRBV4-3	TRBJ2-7	CASSQILAGGLYEQYF
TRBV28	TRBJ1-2	CASSLWGDYGYTF
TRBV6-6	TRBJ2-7	CASSYEVRPYEQYF
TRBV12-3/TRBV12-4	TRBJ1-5	CASSSPSSWGNQPQHF
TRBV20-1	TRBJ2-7	CSAGRGREQYF
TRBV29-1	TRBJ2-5	CSVAGGRGNQYF
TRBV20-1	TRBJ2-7	CSAPRGKGEQYF
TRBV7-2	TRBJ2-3	CASSLRGGAGDTQYF
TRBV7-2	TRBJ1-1	CASSLASGTAEAFF
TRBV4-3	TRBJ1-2	CASRKEASFNYGYTF
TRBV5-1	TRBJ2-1	CASTLRTGESEQFF
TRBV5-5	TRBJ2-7	CASSLADAYEQYF
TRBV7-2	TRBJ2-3	CASSPRGGGRADTQYF
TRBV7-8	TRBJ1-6	CASSSIVGNSPLHF
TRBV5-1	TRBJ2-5	CASSQRQLRETQYF
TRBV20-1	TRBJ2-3	CSARDPPPRTDTQYF
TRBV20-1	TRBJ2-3	CSARDSGTSTDTQYF
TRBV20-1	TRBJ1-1	CSARGGRLTEAFF
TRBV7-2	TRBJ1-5	CASSLKGKGQPQHF
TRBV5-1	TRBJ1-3	CASSLPGPGNTIYF
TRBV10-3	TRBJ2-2	CAISRQESGELFF
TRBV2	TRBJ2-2	CASSEFFSGAGELFF
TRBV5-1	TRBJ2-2	CASSLNYLYTGELFF
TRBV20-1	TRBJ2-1	CSASRASGRNEQFF
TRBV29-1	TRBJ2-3	CSVDRGEDTQYF
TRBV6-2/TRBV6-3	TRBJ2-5	CASSPAGAGQGTQYF